One sample yielded the 8 T cell receptor beta chains listed below, sequenced in a study of T cells after yellow fever vaccination. A single record per CDR3 protein comes from TCRdb applying MiXCR to the 5' RACE reads. The data contain a few hundred thousand distinct CDR3 sequences, over 3.5% of them singletons. This material consisted of PBMCs, taken 5 days after the yellow fever booster vaccination. All receptors come from a man between 18 and 29 years old who received the YFV17D yellow fever vaccine.

This clonotype appeared a few times. The chain links TRBV12-3 or TRBV12-4 to TRBJ2-1, with a weak D call TRBD1 (6 bases). CDR3 length: 17 amino acids. Trimming removed 5 bases at V and 3 bases at J, with 20 bases between. The CDR3 DNA follows: TGTGCCAGCAGTCCGCCTGGTAGGTCAGGGGTCTACAATGAGCAGTTCTTC. Protein: CASSPPGRSGVYNEQFF.

The chain is built from TRBV6-5 and TRBJ2-1; D is possibly TRBD1 (6 bases). Germline V gene sequence: CDR1 MNHEY, CDR2 SVGAGI. The germline V and J ends were trimmed by 5 bases and 8 bases, with 13 bases remaining between them. This CDR3 contains 13 residues. The CDR3 sequence: CASSITGYDEQFF. In DNA form, the CDR3 reads TGTGCCAGCAGTATTACAGGGTATGATGAGCAGTTCTTC.

The chain is built from TRBV4-3 and TRBJ1-4; D is possibly TRBD1 (5 bases). The CDR3 contains 14 residues. Germline CDR1 reads LGHNA; CDR2 reads YSLEER. V lost 1 base to trimming and J lost 10 bases, with 13 bases between them. The CDR3 region has the DNA TGCGCCAGCAGCCAAGCAGGGCGAGAAGGAAAACTGTTTTTT. Its protein is CASSQAGREGKLFF.

This clonotype has a count of ten or more. V gene TRBV5-1 combines with J gene TRBJ2-3; no definite D call. CDR3 length: 12 amino acids. The V and J ends lost 3 bases and 2 bases respectively, with 4 bases between them. The V gene's germline CDR1 is SGHRS and CDR2 YFSETQ. The CDR3 here is CASSSPTDTQYF. The DNA of the CDR3 is TGCGCCAGCAGCTCGCCCACAGATACGCAGTATTTT.

The table lists this clonotype with a few counts. The V call is TRBV3-1, the J call TRBJ1-2; D remains ambiguous. The CDR3 loop spans 15 amino acids. V dropped 0 bases and J dropped 2 bases, with 10 bases sitting between them. Looked up from germline, CDR1 is LGHDT and CDR2 is YNNKEL (reference sequence). Written as DNA, the CDR3 is TGTGCCAGCAGCCAAGAGGGCCGCAGCAACTATGGCTACACCTTC. This translates into CASSQEGRSNYGYTF.

This clonotype was seen a handful of times. The chain links TRBV7-7 to TRBJ1-2; perhaps TRBD1 as D (5 bases). The germline CDR1 and CDR2 sequences are SSHAT and FNYEAQ (reference sequence). The CDR3 runs to 15 residues. CDR3 sequence (DNA): TGTGCTGGAAAAGGCGGCAGGGCCTCGAACTATGGCTACACCTTC. This sequence encodes CAGKGGRASNYGYTF.

This clonotype was counted between two and nine times. CDR3 protein: CASSPGQGERYEQYV. DNA for the CDR3: TGTGCCAGCAGCCCGGGACAGGGGGAGAGGTACGAGCAGTACGTC. The V call is TRBV6-2 or TRBV6-3, the J call TRBJ2-7; 11 positions match TRBD1. The germline V gene encodes CDR1 MNHEY and CDR2 SVGEGT. Germline trimming cut 6 bases from V and 4 bases from J; bases unmatched to any gene: 8. The CDR3 loop spans 15 amino acids.

This sequence joins TRBV2 and TRBJ2-7; tentatively, D is TRBD2 (5 bases). This CDR3 has 13 residues. The germline CDR1 and CDR2 sequences are SNHLY and FYNNEI. V shed 1 base and J shed 4 bases, with 8 bases lying between them. The CDR3 loop reads CASSEDSGYEQYV. For the CDR3, the DNA is TGTGCCAGCAGTGAAGATTCGGGATACGAGCAGTACGTC.